This T cell receptor (beta chain) was obtained from a study of blood T cell repertoires in COVID-19. J lost 8 bases, V lost 3 bases, and 8 bases had no gene match. There are 15 residues in the CDR3. Germline V CDR1 and CDR2: SGHTA, FQGNSA. Sequencing used immunoSEQ multiplex PCR; TCRdb keeps in-frame clones, though not all of them. The sample carries about 190,000 clones, around 86% recorded once. The TCR originated in a woman aged 40-49 years in a cohort exposed to, infected with or recovered from COVID-19 (not recorded which). The material sequenced was PBMCs or T cells enriched from blood (not recorded which). J is TRBJ1-2 and V is TRBV7-2; TRBD1 agrees at 11 bases. CDR3 amino acids: CASSLGQGDIWGYTF. CDR3 coding DNA: TGTGCCAGCAGCTTGGGACAGGGGGACATATGGGGCTACACCTTC. The full variable domain, its missing parts supplied by reference TRBV7-2 and TRBJ1-2, is GAGVSQSPSNKVTEKGKDVELRCDPISGHTALYWYRQSLGQGLEFLIYFQGNSAPDKSGLPSDRFSAERTGGSVSTLTIQRTQQEDSAVYLCASSLGQGDIWGYTFGSGTRLTVV.